The sample holds a few counts of the clone carrying this TCR beta chain. What it recognizes is unknown. Sample treatment: roughly nine-day PBMC culture with coronavirus spike peptide pools or control peptides (ViraFEST assay). This specimen comes from a study of vaccination and CD4 T cells after COVID-19. Cultured CD4+ T cell DNA underwent sequencing with the Oncomine TCR Beta short-read assay. MiXCR, run by TCRdb on the PCR reads, gives a single entry per CDR3 protein. The sample holds 10,000 to 15,000 distinct CDR3 sequences, around 61% seen once. The receptor comes from a human donor who had recovered from COVID-19. The sample comprised CD4+ T cells from blood, cultured in vitro.

The CDR3 DNA sequence: TGCAGTGCTAGAGAATTGGACAGGGGCACCGGGGAGCTGTTTTTT. Translated, it gives CSARELDRGTGELFF. The chain carries TRBV20-1 and TRBJ2-2; 9 bases match TRBD1. The CDR3 extends over 15 amino acids. V dropped 0 bases and J dropped 4; count of bases not matched to a gene: 3. Germline V gene data show CDR1 as DFQATT and CDR2 as SNEGSKA (reference sequence).